This TCR beta chain was recorded in a study of blood T cell repertoires in COVID-19. Study context: The samples span acute and convalescent COVID-19 from the United States, Italy and Spain. From T cells, B-cell-depleted T cells, or PBMCs came the material, which was cDNA or gDNA.

This clone was detected a few times. The CDR3 loop spans 15 amino acids. The V gene lost 1 base and the J gene lost 4 bases, with 12 bases spanning the gap. CDR1 and CDR2 (germline): SGHRS, YFSETQ. In the authors' methods: By means of reference gene primer amplification, nucleated cell counts were estimated. The method was immunoSEQ multiplex PCR; TCRdb's version includes in-frame clones alone and lacks a portion of them. V, J and clone size reflect that table, while D and trimming were determined from the DNA. The top ten hold about 18% of the sample, which has some 100,000 clones, about 89% seen once.

The source is a human donor with acute or convalescent COVID-19. The donor label of this sample is uncertain. The material sequenced was peripheral blood. The chain recombines TRBV5-1 with TRBJ1-3, with D possibly TRBD1 on 5 matching bases. CDR3 DNA sequence: TGCGCCAGCAGCTTGAGCGGGGCAGCCGGAAACACCATATATTTT. Translating it yields CASSLSGAAGNTIYF.